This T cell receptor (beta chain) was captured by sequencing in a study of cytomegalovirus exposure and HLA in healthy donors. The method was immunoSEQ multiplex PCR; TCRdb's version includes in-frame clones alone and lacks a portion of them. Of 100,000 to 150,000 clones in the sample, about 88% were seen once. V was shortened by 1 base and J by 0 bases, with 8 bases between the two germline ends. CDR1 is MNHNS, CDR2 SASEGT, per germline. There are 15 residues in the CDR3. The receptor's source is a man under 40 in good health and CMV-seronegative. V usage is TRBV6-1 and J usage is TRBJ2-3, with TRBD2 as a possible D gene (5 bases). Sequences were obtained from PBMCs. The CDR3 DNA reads TGTGCCAGCAGTGAAGTACGCGGGAGCACAGATACGCAGTATTTT. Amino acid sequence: CASSEVRGSTDTQYF.